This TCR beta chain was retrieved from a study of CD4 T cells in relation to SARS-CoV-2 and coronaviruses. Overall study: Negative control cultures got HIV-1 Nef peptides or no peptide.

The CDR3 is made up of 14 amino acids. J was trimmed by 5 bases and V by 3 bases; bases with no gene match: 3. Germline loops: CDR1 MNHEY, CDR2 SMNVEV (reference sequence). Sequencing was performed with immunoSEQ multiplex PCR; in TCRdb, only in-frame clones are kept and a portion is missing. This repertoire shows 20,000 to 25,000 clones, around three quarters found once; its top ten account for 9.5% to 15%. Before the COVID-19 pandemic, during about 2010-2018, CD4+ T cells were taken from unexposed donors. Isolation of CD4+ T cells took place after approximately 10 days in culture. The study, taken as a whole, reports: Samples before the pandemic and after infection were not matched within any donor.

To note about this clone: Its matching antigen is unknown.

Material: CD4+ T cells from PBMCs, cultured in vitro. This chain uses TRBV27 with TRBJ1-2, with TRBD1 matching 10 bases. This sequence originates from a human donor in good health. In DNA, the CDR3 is TGTGCCAGCAGTTTCGGGACAGGGGTTTATGGCTACACCTTC. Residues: CASSFGTGVYGYTF.